This T cell receptor beta chain is from a study of blood T cell repertoires in COVID-19. Source study methods: Amplifying reference gene primers gave estimates of nucleated cell counts. Assay: immunoSEQ multiplex PCR; the TCRdb copy retains only in-frame clones and omits some. V and J calls and clone size are given by that table; D and trimming were obtained from the DNA. The sample consists of around 100,000 clones, roughly 79% of them appearing once. Trimming left V 2 bases short and J 10 bases short, with 18 bases between. This CDR3 is 15 amino acids long. Germline assignment: CDR1 MNHEY and CDR2 SVGEGT.

The specimen was peripheral blood. The J gene is TRBJ1-5, the V gene TRBV6-2 or TRBV6-3, with D possibly being TRBD1 (5 bases). The sequence came from a man in his 70s with active or convalescent COVID-19. The CDR3 DNA is TGTGCCAGCAGTTACGTCGGGACTGCAGAAGGACCCCAGCATTTT. Its protein product is CASSYVGTAEGPQHF.